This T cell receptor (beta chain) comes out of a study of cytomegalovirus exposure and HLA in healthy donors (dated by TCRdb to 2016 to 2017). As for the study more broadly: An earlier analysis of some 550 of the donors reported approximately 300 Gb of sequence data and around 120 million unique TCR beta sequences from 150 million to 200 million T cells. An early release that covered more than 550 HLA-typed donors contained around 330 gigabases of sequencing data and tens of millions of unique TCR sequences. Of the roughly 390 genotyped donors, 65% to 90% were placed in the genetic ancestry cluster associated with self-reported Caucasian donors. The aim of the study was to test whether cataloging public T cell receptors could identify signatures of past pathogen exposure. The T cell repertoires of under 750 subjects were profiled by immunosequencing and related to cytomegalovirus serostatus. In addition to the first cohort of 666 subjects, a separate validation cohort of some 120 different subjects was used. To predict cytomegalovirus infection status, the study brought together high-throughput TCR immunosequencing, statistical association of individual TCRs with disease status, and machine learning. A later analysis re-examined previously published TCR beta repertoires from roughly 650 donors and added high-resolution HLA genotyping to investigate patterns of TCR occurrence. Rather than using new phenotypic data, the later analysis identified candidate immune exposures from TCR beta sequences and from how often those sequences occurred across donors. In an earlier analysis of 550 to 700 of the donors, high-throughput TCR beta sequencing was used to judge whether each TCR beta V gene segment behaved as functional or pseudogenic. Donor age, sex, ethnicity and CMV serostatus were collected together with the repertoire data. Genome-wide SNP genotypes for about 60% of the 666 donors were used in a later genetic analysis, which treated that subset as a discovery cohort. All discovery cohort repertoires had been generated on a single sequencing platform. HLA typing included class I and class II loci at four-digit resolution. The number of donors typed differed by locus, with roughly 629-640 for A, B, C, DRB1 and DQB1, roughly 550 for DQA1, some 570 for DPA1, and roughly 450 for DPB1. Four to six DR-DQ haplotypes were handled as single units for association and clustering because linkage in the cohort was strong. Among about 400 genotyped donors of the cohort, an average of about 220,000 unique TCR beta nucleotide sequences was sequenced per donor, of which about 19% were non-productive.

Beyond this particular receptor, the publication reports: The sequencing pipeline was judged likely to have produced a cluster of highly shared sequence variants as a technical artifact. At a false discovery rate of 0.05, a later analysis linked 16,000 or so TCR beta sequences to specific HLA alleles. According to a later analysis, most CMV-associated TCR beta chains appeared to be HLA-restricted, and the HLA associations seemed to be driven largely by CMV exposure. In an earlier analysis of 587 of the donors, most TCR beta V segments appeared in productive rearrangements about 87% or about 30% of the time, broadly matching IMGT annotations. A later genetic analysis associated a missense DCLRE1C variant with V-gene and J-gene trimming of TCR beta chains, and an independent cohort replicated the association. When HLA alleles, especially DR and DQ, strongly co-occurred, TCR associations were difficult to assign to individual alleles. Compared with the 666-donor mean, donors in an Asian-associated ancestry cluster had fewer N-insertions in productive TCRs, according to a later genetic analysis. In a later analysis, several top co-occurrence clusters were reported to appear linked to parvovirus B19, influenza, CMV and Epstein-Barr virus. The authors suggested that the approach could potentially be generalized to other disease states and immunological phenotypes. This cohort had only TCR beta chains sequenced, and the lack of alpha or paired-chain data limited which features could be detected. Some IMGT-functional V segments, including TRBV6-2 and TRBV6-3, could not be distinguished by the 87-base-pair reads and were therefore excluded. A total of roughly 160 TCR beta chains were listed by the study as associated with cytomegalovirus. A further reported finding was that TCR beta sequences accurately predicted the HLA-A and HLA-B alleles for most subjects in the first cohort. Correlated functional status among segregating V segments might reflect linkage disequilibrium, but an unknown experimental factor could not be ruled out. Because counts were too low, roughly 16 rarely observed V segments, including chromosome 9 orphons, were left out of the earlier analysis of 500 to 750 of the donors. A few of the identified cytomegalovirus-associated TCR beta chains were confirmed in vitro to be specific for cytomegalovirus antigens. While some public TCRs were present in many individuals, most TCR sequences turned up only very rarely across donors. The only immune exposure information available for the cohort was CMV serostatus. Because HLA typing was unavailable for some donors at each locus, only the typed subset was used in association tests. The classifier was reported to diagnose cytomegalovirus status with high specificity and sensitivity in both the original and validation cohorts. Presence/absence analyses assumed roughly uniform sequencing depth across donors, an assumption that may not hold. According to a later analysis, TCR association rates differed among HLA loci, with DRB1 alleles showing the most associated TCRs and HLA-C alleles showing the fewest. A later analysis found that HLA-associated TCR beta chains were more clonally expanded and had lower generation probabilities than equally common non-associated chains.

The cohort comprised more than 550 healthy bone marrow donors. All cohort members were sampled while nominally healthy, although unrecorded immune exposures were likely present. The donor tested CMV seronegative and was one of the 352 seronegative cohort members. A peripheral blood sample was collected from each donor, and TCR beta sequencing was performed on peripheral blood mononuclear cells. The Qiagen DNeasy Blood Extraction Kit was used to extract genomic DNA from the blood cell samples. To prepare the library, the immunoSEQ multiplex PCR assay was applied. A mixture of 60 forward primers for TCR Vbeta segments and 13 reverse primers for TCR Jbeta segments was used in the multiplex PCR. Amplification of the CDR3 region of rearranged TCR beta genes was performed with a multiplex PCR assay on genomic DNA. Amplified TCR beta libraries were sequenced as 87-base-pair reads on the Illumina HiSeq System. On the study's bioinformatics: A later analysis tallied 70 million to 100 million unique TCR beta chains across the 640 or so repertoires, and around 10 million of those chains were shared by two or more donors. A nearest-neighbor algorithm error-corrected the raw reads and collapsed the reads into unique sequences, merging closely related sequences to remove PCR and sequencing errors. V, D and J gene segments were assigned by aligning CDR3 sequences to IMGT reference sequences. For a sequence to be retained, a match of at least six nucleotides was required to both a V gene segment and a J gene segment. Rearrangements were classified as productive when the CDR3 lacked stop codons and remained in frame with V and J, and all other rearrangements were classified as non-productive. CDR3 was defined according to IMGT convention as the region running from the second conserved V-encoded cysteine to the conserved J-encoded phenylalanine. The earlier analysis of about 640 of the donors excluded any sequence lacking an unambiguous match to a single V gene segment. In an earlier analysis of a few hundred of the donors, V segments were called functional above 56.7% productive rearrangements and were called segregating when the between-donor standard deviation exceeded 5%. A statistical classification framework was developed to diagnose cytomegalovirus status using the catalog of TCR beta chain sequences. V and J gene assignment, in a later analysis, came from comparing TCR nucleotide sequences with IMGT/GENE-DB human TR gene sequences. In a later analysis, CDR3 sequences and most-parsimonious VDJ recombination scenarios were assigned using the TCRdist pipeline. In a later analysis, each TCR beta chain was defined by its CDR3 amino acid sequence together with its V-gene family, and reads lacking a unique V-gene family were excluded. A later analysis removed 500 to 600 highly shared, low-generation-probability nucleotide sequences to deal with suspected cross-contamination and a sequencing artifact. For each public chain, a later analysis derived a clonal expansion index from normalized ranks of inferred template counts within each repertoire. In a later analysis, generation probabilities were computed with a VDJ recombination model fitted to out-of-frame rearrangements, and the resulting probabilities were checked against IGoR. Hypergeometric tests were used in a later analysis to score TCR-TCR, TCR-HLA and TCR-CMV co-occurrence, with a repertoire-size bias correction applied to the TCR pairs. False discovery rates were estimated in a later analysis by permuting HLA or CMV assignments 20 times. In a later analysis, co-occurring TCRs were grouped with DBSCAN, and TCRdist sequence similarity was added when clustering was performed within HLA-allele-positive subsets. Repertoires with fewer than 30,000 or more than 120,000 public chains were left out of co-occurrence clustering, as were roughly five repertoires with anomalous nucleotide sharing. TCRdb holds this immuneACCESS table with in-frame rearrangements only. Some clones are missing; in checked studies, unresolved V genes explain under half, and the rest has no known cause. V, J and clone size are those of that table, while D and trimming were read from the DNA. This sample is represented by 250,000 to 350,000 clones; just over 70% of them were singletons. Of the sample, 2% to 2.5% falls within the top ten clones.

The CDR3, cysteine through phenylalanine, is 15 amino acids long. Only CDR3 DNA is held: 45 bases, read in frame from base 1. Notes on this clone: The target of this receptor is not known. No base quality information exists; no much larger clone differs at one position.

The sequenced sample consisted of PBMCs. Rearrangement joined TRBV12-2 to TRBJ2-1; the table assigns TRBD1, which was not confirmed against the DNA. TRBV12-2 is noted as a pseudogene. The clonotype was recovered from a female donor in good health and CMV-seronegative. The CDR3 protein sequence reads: CASSYFRDRYNEQFF. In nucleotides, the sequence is TGTGCAAGTAGCTACTTCCGGGACAGGTACAATGAGCAGTTCTTC.